Listed below are T cell receptor beta chains from one sample, sequenced in a study of OX40 agonist ivuxolimab in advanced cancers. Profiled with immunoSEQ multiplex PCR; TCRdb holds only in-frame clones, not every one. The data contain over 50,000 clones, roughly 80% of them seen just once; the ten biggest clones take up 3% to 4%. The source material was CD4+ or CD8+ T cells sorted from blood, sampled in a trial of the OX40 agonist ivuxolimab. Receptor source: an adult with an advanced solid tumor such as melanoma, head and neck, liver or kidney cancer. Each CDR3 is given with its conserved first and last residue. D genes are given only for firm matches. A row's size may be missing; if present it is once, few, many or a size class.

TRBV27	TRBJ2-2	NA	TRBD2	TGTGCCAGCAGTTTATTCGGGGGGGACAACACCGGGGAGCTGTTTTTT	CASSLFGGDNTGELFF
TRBV30	TRBJ1-2	NA	NA	TGTGCCTGGGCACTTACCCTCTATGGCTACACCTTC	CAWALTLYGYTF
TRBV6-5	TRBJ1-5	NA	NA	TGTGCCAGCAGTTACGCGGCAGGTCAGCCCCAGCATTTT	CASSYAAGQPQHF
TRBV6-1	TRBJ2-7	NA	TRBD1	TGTGCCAGCAGTGAAGGACAGGGGGGGGACGAGCAGTACTTC	CASSEGQGGDEQYF
TRBV5-1	TRBJ2-2	NA	TRBD1	TGCGCCAGCAGCTTGACATCTGGGACAGGGCACACCGGGGAGCTGTTTTTT	CASSLTSGTGHTGELFF
TRBV7-6	TRBJ1-2	few	NA	TGTGCCAGCAGCTCGTCCCGTGTGGATGGCTACACCTTC	CASSSSRVDGYTF
TRBV2	TRBJ2-4	once	NA	TGTGCCAGCACCCAGGCAGAAGCCAAAAACATTCAGTACTTC	CASTQAEAKNIQYF
TRBV11-2	TRBJ2-3	NA	NA	TGTGCCAGCAGCTTAAGGATGAGGAGCACAGATACGCAGTATTTT	CASSLRMRSTDTQYF
TRBV7-2	TRBJ2-5	NA	TRBD1	TGTGCCAGCAGCCGGACAGGAGAAGAGACCCAGTACTTC	CASSRTGEETQYF
TRBV6-1	TRBJ2-1	NA	TRBD2	TGTGCCAGCAGTGTGCGGACTAGCGGGTCCGGGAATGAGCAGTTCTTC	CASSVRTSGSGNEQFF
TRBV9	TRBJ1-1	once	NA	TGTGCCAGCAGCGTAGGAAGCCAGGAAGCTTTCTTT	CASSVGSQEAFF
TRBV5-4	TRBJ1-2	NA	TRBD1	TGTGCCAGCAGCTTGCTGGGACAGGGATTAAGCGATGGCTACACCTTC	CASSLLGQGLSDGYTF
TRBV5-8	TRBJ1-5	NA	TRBD1	TGTGCCAGCAGCTTTGGGGGGGGGACAGCTCGCAATCAGCCCCAGCATTTT	CASSFGGGTARNQPQHF
TRBV4-3	TRBJ1-4	NA	NA	TGCGCCAGCAGCCAAGACAGGGTTGAAAAACTGTTTTTT	CASSQDRVEKLFF
TRBV18	TRBJ2-7	NA	TRBD2	TGTGCCAGCTCACCACCTGGGCTAGCGGGGGTCGGCGAGCAGTACTTC	CASSPPGLAGVGEQYF
TRBV18	TRBJ1-6	NA	NA	TGTGCCAGCTCACCAGAAGGGGATTCACCCCTCCACTTT	CASSPEGDSPLHF
TRBV7-9	TRBJ1-2	NA	NA	TGTGCCAGCAGCGAGGAGTCCAGGGGCGGTGGCTACACCTTC	CASSEESRGGGYTF
TRBV7-8	TRBJ1-5	NA	NA	TGTGCCAGCAGCTTATTTCTCGATGCCAATCAGCCCCAGCATTTT	CASSLFLDANQPQHF
TRBV11-3	TRBJ2-2	NA	NA	TGTGCCAGCAGCCCCTTCGCTGGGACGAACACCGGGGAGCTGTTTTTT	CASSPFAGTNTGELFF
TRBV7-2	TRBJ2-5	NA	NA	TGTGCCAGCAGCCCGGAGAACCCAAATAGGGGGCAGTACTTC	CASSPENPNRGQYF
TRBV11-1	TRBJ2-3	few	NA	TGTGCCAGCAGCCCCCGGGGAGAGCGCACAGATACGCAGTATTTT	CASSPRGERTDTQYF
TRBV7-9	TRBJ2-3	NA	NA	TGTGCCAGCAGCTTACCGAGACGGGTCGGGAATACGCAGTATTTT	CASSLPRRVGNTQYF
TRBV20-1	TRBJ1-1	once	NA	TGCAGTGCCCTCCTATTGACTGAAGCTTTCTTT	CSALLLTEAFF
TRBV7-9	TRBJ1-4	NA	NA	TGTGCCAGCAGCTTAGACGTCGCCGCGTATTCGAAACTGTTTTTT	CASSLDVAAYSKLFF
TRBV5-1	TRBJ2-1	once	TRBD2	TGCGCCAGCAGCTTGGACCCCATAGCGGGGGGAAACAATGAGCAGTTCTTC	CASSLDPIAGGNNEQFF
TRBV5-5	TRBJ2-7	NA	TRBD1	TGTGCCAGCAGCTCGGGGACAGATAGCACCATTGAGCAGTACTTC	CASSSGTDSTIEQYF
TRBV29-1	TRBJ2-5	NA	NA	TGCAGCGTGGTAATACAGGGTGGTGGGGAGGCCCAGTACTTC	CSVVIQGGGEAQYF
TRBV18	TRBJ2-5	NA	NA	TGTGCCAGCTCACCAAGCAGGGATGGAGAGACCCAGTACTTC	CASSPSRDGETQYF
TRBV4-3	TRBJ1-3	NA	NA	TGCGCCAGCAGCCAAGATCATTTCGGCTCTGGAAACACCATATATTTT	CASSQDHFGSGNTIYF
TRBV14	TRBJ1-2	few	NA	TGTGCCAGCACAATTGACCCTAACTATGGCTACACCTTC	CASTIDPNYGYTF
TRBV18	TRBJ2-5	NA	NA	TGTGCCAGCTCACCACCGACAGGTAGTACCTCAAGTGAGGAGACCCAGTACTTC	CASSPPTGSTSSEETQYF
TRBV28	TRBJ2-7	NA	NA	TGTGCCAGCAGTTTTAGCCGCGGGACTCTCTCCTACGAGCAGTACTTC	CASSFSRGTLSYEQYF
TRBV6-1	TRBJ2-4	once	TRBD2	TGTGCCAGCAGTGATCACCTAGCGGCAAAAAACATTCAGTACTTC	CASSDHLAAKNIQYF